This is a list of T cell receptor beta chains from one sample in a study of shared clonotypes between healthy human individuals. Profiled with immunoSEQ multiplex PCR; TCRdb holds only in-frame clones, not every one. Among some 1.1 million clones listed, approximately 80% were seen once. The sample consisted of memory CD4+ T cells from PBMCs. These receptors all stem from a man younger than 30 in good health. Some clones in this sample may be carry-over from other donors' samples. Both conserved end residues are part of each CDR3. A D gene is named only where the DNA matches it firmly. Not all rows give a size; the values are once, few, many and, for expanded clones, a class.

D | J | size | V | DNA | CDR3
NA | TRBJ1-2 | NA | TRBV6-5 | TGTGCCAGCAGTTACTCGAATAATAACTATGGCTACACCTTC | CASSYSNNNYGYTF
TRBD1 | TRBJ2-1 | NA | TRBV13 | TGTGCCAGCAGCAAGAACAGGGGAGAGGGTGAGCAGTTCTTC | CASSKNRGEGEQFF
NA | TRBJ2-2 | NA | TRBV7-8 | TGTGCCAGCAGCTTAGCGAACAGGGAGACCGGGGAGCTGTTTTTT | CASSLANRETGELFF
NA | TRBJ2-7 | NA | TRBV6-1 | TGTGCCAGCACCCTGGGTTCCCAGAGATCTTACGAGCAGTACTTC | CASTLGSQRSYEQYF
TRBD1 | TRBJ2-5 | few | TRBV27 | TGTGCCAGCAGTTTTGACAGGGCGGCCCAGGAGACCCAGTACTTC | CASSFDRAAQETQYF
NA | TRBJ2-3 | NA | TRBV7-2 | TGTGCCAGCAGCTTATCTGCGGAAGATACGCAGTATTTT | CASSLSAEDTQYF
NA | TRBJ2-3 | NA | TRBV28 | TGTGCCAGCAGTTTTGGCGTATCCCCTAGCACAGATACGCAGTATTTT | CASSFGVSPSTDTQYF
NA | TRBJ2-7 | NA | TRBV28 | TGTGCCAGCAGTGGAACAGGGAGGGGGCACCCCTACGAGCAGTACTTC | CASSGTGRGHPYEQYF
TRBD1 | TRBJ1-1 | few | TRBV19 | TGTGCCAGTAGTAAGGGACAGGGGGCCAACACTGAAGCTTTCTTT | CASSKGQGANTEAFF
NA | TRBJ1-5 | NA | TRBV28 | TGTGCCAGCAGTTTATGGGCCCCCAAAGGTCAGCCCCAGCATTTT | CASSLWAPKGQPQHF
NA | TRBJ2-2 | NA | TRBV5-1 | TGCGCCAGCAGCTTGCGGCAGGATAACACCGGGGAGCTGTTTTTT | CASSLRQDNTGELFF
TRBD1 | TRBJ2-2 | NA | TRBV5-1 | TGCGCCAGCAGTCCGGGACAGACTGTGACCGGGGAGCTGTTTTTT | CASSPGQTVTGELFF
NA | TRBJ2-4 | once | TRBV7-2 | TGTGCCAGCAGCTTAGTGCCTAACCTAGCCAAAAACATTCAGTACTTC | CASSLVPNLAKNIQYF
NA | TRBJ1-3 | few | TRBV30 | TGTGCCTGGAGTGTTTGGGACACAGGAAACACCATATATTTT | CAWSVWDTGNTIYF
NA | TRBJ2-3 | NA | TRBV25-1 | TGTGCCAGCAGTCTAACTCTGGCTAGCACAGATACGCAGTATTTT | CASSLTLASTDTQYF
NA | TRBJ1-2 | few | TRBV19 | TGTGCCAGTAGTAGAAAAGCCCTCTCTAACTATGGCTACACCTTC | CASSRKALSNYGYTF
NA | TRBJ1-5 | NA | TRBV28 | TGTGCCAGCAGTTTTGGCTTCCCGAACCTGCCTCAGCCCCAGCATTTT | CASSFGFPNLPQPQHF
NA | TRBJ2-5 | NA | TRBV15 | TGTGCCACCAGCACATATCGAGAGGAGACCCAGTACTTC | CATSTYREETQYF
TRBD2 | TRBJ2-1 | NA | TRBV5-1 | TGCGCCAGCAGCTTGGGACTAGCGGGAGTATACAATGAGCAGTTCTTC | CASSLGLAGVYNEQFF
NA | TRBJ2-7 | NA | TRBV9 | TGTGCCAGCAGCGTAGGCGTAGGGGTCTTCTACGAGCAGTACTTC | CASSVGVGVFYEQYF